This T cell receptor (beta chain) was sequenced in a study of T cell responses to AZD1222 COVID-19 vaccine. Overall study results and limits: Reportedly, close to half of spike-specific TCRs are directed against unmutated variant regions. Possibly, clonal diversity was underestimated; donors were largely white British and included more females. A rise in Spike-specific TCR breadth and depth followed two AZD1222 doses. Across spike, vaccine-associated CD4 TCRs were found, dominant at 160-218 and 743-854.

Profiled with immunoSEQ multiplex PCR; TCRdb holds only in-frame clones, not every one. The data contain 100,000 to 150,000 clones, 80% to 95% of them seen just once; the ten biggest clones take up about 1.1%. For this clone: As yet, its antigen is unknown.

CDR1 MDHEN and CDR2 SYDVKM come from the germline V gene. V lost 7 bases to trimming and J lost 4 bases; unmatched junction nucleotides: 9. This CDR3 comprises 16 residues. The specimen comprised peripheral blood, sampled 28 days after the second AZD1222 dose. The receptor was derived from an adult who received the AZD1222 COVID-19 vaccine. The chain uses TRBV28 and TRBJ2-1; TRBD2 agrees at 11 bases. In DNA, the CDR3 is TGTGCCAGCAACCAGCCCGGGACTAGCGGTTACAATGAGCAGTTCTTC. Encoded protein: CASNQPGTSGYNEQFF.